The 21 T cell receptor beta chains presented below share a single source sample, sequenced in a study of shared T cell receptors in the human thymus. The protocol was immunoSEQ multiplex PCR, while the TCRdb copy is restricted to in-frame clones and leaves out a portion. The table lists hundreds of thousands of clones, 78% of them singletons. These data were also reused for a study on human thymus T cells.

The sample comprised thymocytes. Receptor source: a boy less than two years old with a congenital heart defect.

The rearrangement uses TRBV9 and TRBJ1-5, with 9 bases fitting TRBD1. J lost 3 bases, V lost 0 bases, and 7 bases had no gene match. The germline V gene encodes CDR1 SGDLS and CDR2 YYNGEE. The CDR3 has 17 residues. CDR3 sequence reads: CASSVVGTGNPNQPQHF. CDR3 nucleotides: TGTGCCAGCAGCGTAGTTGGGACAGGGAATCCCAATCAGCCCCAGCATTTT. Supplemented by reference TRBV9 and TRBJ1-5, the full variable domain reads DSGVTQTPKHLITATGQRVTLRCSPRSGDLSVYWYQQSLDQGLQFLIQYYNGEERAKGNILERFSAQQFPDLHSELNLSSLELGDSALYFCASSVVGTGNPNQPQHFGDGTRLSIL.

This chain joins TRBV5-4 and TRBJ2-1, with 10 bases identical to TRBD2. This CDR3 comprises 15 residues. Germline lookup yields CDR1 SGHNT and CDR2 YYREEE (reference sequence). V was clipped by 4 bases and J by 3 bases; unmatched bases: 4. CDR3 protein: CASSRSGGDYNEQFF. The CDR3 coding sequence is TGTGCCAGCAGCCGGAGCGGGGGGGACTACAATGAGCAGTTCTTC.

This rearrangement joins TRBV30 to TRBJ1-5; no clear D gene. Germline loops: CDR1 GTSNPN, CDR2 SVGIG (reference sequence). This CDR3 has 13 amino acids. The V end was cut by 4 bases, the J end by 0 bases, with 7 bases between. CDR3 sequence reads: CAWTVNSNQPQHF. CDR3 in DNA: TGTGCCTGGACAGTTAATAGCAATCAGCCCCAGCATTTT.

This clone was seen a handful of times. The chain couples TRBV14 to TRBJ1-3; possibly TRBD1 for D (5 bases). The CDR3 loop spans 19 amino acids. The V gene lost 0 bases and the J gene lost 2 bases, with 20 bases spanning the gap. Germline CDR1 and CDR2: SGHDN and FVKESK. CDR3 nucleotide sequence: TGTGCCAGCAGCCAAGAATGTGGTCCGGGGGATCTTACTGGAAACACCATATATTTT. This encodes CASSQECGPGDLTGNTIYF. The variable domain in full, completed from reference TRBV14 and TRBJ1-3, reads EAGVTQFPSHSVIEKGQTVTLRCDPISGHDNLYWYRRVMGKEIKFLLHFVKESKQDESGMPNNRFLAERTGGTYSTLKVQPAELEDSGVYFCASSQECGPGDLTGNTIYFGEGSWLTVV.

The sample holds a few counts of this clone. The chain recombines TRBV15 with TRBJ1-4; TRBD1 agrees at 10 bases. Germline V CDR1 and CDR2: LNHNV, YYDKDF (reference sequence). Trimming at V came to 5 bases and at J to 2 bases, leaving 5 bases not matched to a gene. The CDR3 covers 16 residues. CDR3 amino acids: CATSWGQGTTNEKLFF. The CDR3 DNA follows: TGTGCCACCAGCTGGGGACAGGGGACGACTAATGAAAAACTGTTTTTT.

The chain uses TRBV6-1 and TRBJ2-3; D is perhaps TRBD2 (6 bases). This CDR3 is built from 17 residues. Per germline, CDR1 MNHNS and CDR2 SASEGT. Trimming left V 3 bases short and J 0 bases short, with 16 bases between. The CDR3 loop reads CASSDSGAEASTDTQYF. For the CDR3, the DNA is TGTGCCAGCAGTGATTCGGGAGCCGAGGCTAGCACAGATACGCAGTATTTT.

This clone is a singleton in its sample. The V and J genes are TRBV15 and TRBJ2-7, with TRBD2 matching 7 bases. The CDR3 totals 16 residues. The V gene end was trimmed by 0 bases and the J gene end by 3 bases; junction bases not matched to a gene: 8. Germline V gene data show CDR1 as LNHNV and CDR2 as YYDKDF (reference sequence). Here the CDR3 reads CATSRDLGEGGYEQYF. The CDR3 region has the DNA TGTGCCACCAGCAGAGATCTGGGGGAGGGTGGCTACGAGCAGTACTTC.

This chain links TRBV29-1 with TRBJ2-5; D remains unclear. The J call may be in error: the DNA end matches TRBJ2-7 better. CDR3 length: 12 residues. From germline, CDR1 is SQVTM and CDR2 ANQGSEA. CDR3 in DNA: TGCAGCGCCGCACTGAACGCCTACGAGCAGTACTTC. Protein: CSAALNAYEQYF.

The chain has TRBV2 and TRBJ2-1; 7 positions match TRBD2. The V gene's germline CDR1 is SNHLY and CDR2 FYNNEI. This CDR3 has 15 residues. V shed 6 bases and J 3 bases; nucleotides not matched to a gene: 8. CDR3: CASRLAGTYYNEQFF. The CDR3 DNA reads as TGTGCCAGCAGGTTAGCGGGCACCTACTACAATGAGCAGTTCTTC.

The gene calls are TRBV6-5 and TRBJ2-7, with a tentative D call TRBD2 (5 bases). Germline V gene lookup returns CDR1 MNHEY and CDR2 SVGAGI. Trimming took off 2 bases at V and 0 bases at J, with 8 bases between the two ends. This CDR3 comprises 14 residues. Here the CDR3 DNA reads TGTGCCAGCAGTTACGGGAGTGGCTCCTACGAGCAGTACTTC. As protein: CASSYGSGSYEQYF.

V usage is TRBV12-5 and J usage is TRBJ2-3, with TRBD2 matching 10 bases. After removal of 6 bases from V and 3 bases from J, the junction contained 6 bases not matched to a gene. The CDR3 is 15 residues long. From germline, CDR1 is LGHNT and CDR2 FRNRAP. For the CDR3, the DNA is TGTGCTAGTGGCCCCAGCGGGAGGGCAACAGATACGCAGTATTTT. Amino acid sequence: CASGPSGRATDTQYF.

The V gene is TRBV2, the J gene TRBJ2-3, with 9 bases aligning to TRBD2. The germline CDR1 and CDR2 sequences are SNHLY and FYNNEI. The trim removed 6 bases at V and 0 bases at J, leaving 10 bases unmatched. CDR3 length: 17 amino acids. As DNA, the CDR3 is TGTGCCAGCAGCAGAGGGTCCAGCGGGGGGAGCACAGATACGCAGTATTTT. Its protein is CASSRGSSGGSTDTQYF.

This sequence joins TRBV5-5 and TRBJ2-7; no clear D gene. This CDR3 is built from 17 residues. V shed 1 base and J shed 2 bases, with 19 bases lying between them. Germline CDR1 SGHKS, CDR2 YYEKEE (reference sequence). This chain's CDR3 is CASSLHYSFIRTYEQYF. In DNA, the CDR3 is TGTGCCAGCAGCTTGCACTATTCTTTTATACGGACCTACGAGCAGTACTTC.

The CDR3 DNA reads TGCGCCAGCAGCCACAGGACAGAACTAGCCTACGAGCAGTACTTC. The encoded protein is CASSHRTELAYEQYF. The chain employs TRBV4-1 and TRBJ2-7; perhaps TRBD1 as D (6 bases). Germline V gene lookup returns CDR1 MGHRA and CDR2 YSYEKL. CDR3 length: 15 residues. V lost 3 bases and J 2 bases, leaving 14 bases between the germline ends.

This clone was counted only a few times. The chain combines TRBV4-1 with TRBJ2-3; 7 bases align to TRBD1. V lost 3 bases, J lost 6 bases, and 3 bases stayed unmatched. Looked up from germline, CDR1 is MGHRA and CDR2 is YSYEKL. The CDR3 has 13 residues. The CDR3 DNA sequence: TGCGCCAGCAGCCACGTAGGGGGCGATACGCAGTATTTT. This codes for CASSHVGGDTQYF.

The chain combines TRBV5-1 with TRBJ2-3; 14 bases line up with TRBD2. The V and J ends lost 4 bases and 2 bases, in that order; junction bases with no gene match: 6. The CDR3 covers 17 residues. Per the germline V gene, CDR1 is SGHRS and CDR2 is YFSETQ. The CDR3 region is CASSLTTSGRATDTQYF. CDR3 DNA: TGCGCCAGCAGCCTTACGACTAGCGGGAGGGCCACAGATACGCAGTATTTT.

The chain employs TRBV4-3 and TRBJ2-1; D may be TRBD2 (6 bases). This CDR3 contains 19 residues. Germline V CDR1 and CDR2: LGHNA, YSLEER. V lost 0 bases, J lost 4 bases, and 22 bases lay in between. This CDR3 reads CASSQDPLALAEYYNEQFF. CDR3 nucleotide sequence: TGCGCCAGCAGCCAAGATCCCCTTGCTTTAGCGGAATATTACAATGAGCAGTTCTTC.

V usage is TRBV14 and J usage is TRBJ2-7, with TRBD2 identical over 7 bases. The CDR3 loop spans 13 amino acids. With 3 bases clipped from V and 6 bases from J, the junction kept 5 bases outside the gene matches. Germline values: CDR1 SGHDN, CDR2 FVKESK. The CDR3 nucleotides are TGTGCCAGCAGCCAGAATAGCGGGCCCGAGCAGTACTTC. It codes for CASSQNSGPEQYF.

The chain employs TRBV27 and TRBJ2-7; TRBD1 agrees at 8 bases. Germline CDR1 reads MNHEY; CDR2 reads SMNVEV (reference sequence). The CDR3 contains 13 residues. J lost 6 bases, V lost 4 bases, and 5 bases had no gene match. The CDR3 protein is CASSSRQGCEQYF. DNA of the CDR3: TGTGCCAGCAGTTCTAGACAGGGGTGCGAGCAGTACTTC.

Here the CDR3 DNA reads TGTGCCACCGTAAGGGGGGGAGACACAGATACGCAGTATTTT. It encodes CATVRGGDTDTQYF. V and J are TRBV25-1 and TRBJ2-3; D may be TRBD2 (7 bases). The CDR3 has 14 residues. The germline V gene has CDR1 MGHDK and CDR2 SYGVNS. V lost 10 bases, J lost 2 bases, and 16 bases lay in between.

The gene calls are TRBV27 and TRBJ1-1, with D possibly matching TRBD1 (6 bases). CDR1 and CDR2 from the germline V gene are MNHEY and SMNVEV (reference sequence). V was cut by 3 bases and J by 6 bases, with 11 bases left in between. The CDR3 consists of 13 residues. The DNA of the CDR3 is TGTGCCAGCAGTTTTTGGGGGCCCCCTGAAGCTTTCTTT. This encodes CASSFWGPPEAFF.